These 14 T cell receptor beta chains share one sample of origin, sequenced in a study of early T cells in non-severe SARS-CoV-2 infection. TCRdb analysed the 5' RACE reads with MiXCR anew, one entry per CDR3 protein. The table has over 9,000 distinct CDR3 sequences, 4% to 5.5% seen once; the top ten hold approximately 9.6%. Sequencing was done on a sample of whole blood. These receptors all stem from an adult who was a healthcare worker with PCR-confirmed SARS-CoV-2 infection or an uninfected control (not recorded which).

This clonotype was observed at least ten times. This sequence joins TRBV3-1 and TRBJ1-6; D remains unclear. V shed 4 bases and J shed 10 bases, with 14 bases lying between them. Per germline, CDR1 LGHDT and CDR2 YNNKEL (reference sequence). The CDR3 is 14 residues long. The CDR3 protein is CASSLTKAVSPLHF. The CDR3 bases are TGTGCCAGCAGCCTAACGAAAGCGGTGTCACCCCTCCACTTT.

This chain uses TRBV5-1 with TRBJ2-1; D is tentatively TRBD1 or TRBD2 (6 bases each). V was pared by 6 bases and J by 10 bases, with 14 bases between. The CDR3 has 12 residues. Germline loops: CDR1 SGHRS, CDR2 YFSETQ. CDR3 sequence: CASKGGPLEQFF. For the CDR3, the DNA is TGCGCCAGCAAGGGGGGACCCCTGGAGCAGTTCTTC. The full variable domain, rest sourced from reference TRBV5-1 and TRBJ2-1, is KAGVTQTPRYLIKTRGQQVTLSCSPISGHRSVSWYQQTPGQGLQFLFEYFSETQRNKGNFPGRFSGRQFSNSRSEMNVSTLELGDSALYLCASKGGPLEQFFGPGTRLTVL.

V is TRBV12-3 or TRBV12-4 and J is TRBJ2-7, with D possibly being TRBD1 (5 bases). CDR3 length equals 14 residues. The V end lost 8 bases, the J end lost 12 bases, and 26 bases lay between the germline ends. CDR3 bases: TGTGCCAGCGCCAGGGAAAGGACCTACACGGGTCGGTACTTC. Its protein product is CASARERTYTGRYF.

Many counts were recorded for this clonotype. The chain has TRBV12-3 or TRBV12-4 and TRBJ2-3, with 8 bases fitting TRBD2. Trimming at V came to 2 bases and at J to 3 bases, leaving 7 bases not matched to a gene. The CDR3 length is 16 residues. For the CDR3, the DNA is TGTGCCAGCAGTTTATCATTAGCGGGGAGGACAGATACGCAGTATTTT. Translating it yields CASSLSLAGRTDTQYF.

This clonotype has a count of ten or more. The chain is built from TRBV9 and TRBJ1-3, with D unclear. The V end lost 0 bases, the J end lost 1 base, and 11 bases lay between the germline ends. CDR3 length: 16 amino acids. Germline V CDR1 and CDR2: SGDLS, YYNGEE. CDR3: CASSVVGGNSGNTIYF. CDR3 coding DNA: TGTGCCAGCAGCGTAGTTGGCGGAAATTCTGGAAACACCATATATTTT.

This clonotype was recorded at least ten times. This sequence joins TRBV20-1 and TRBJ1-1, with TRBD1 matching over 7 bases. Germline V gene sequence: CDR1 DFQATT, CDR2 SNEGSKA (reference sequence). The CDR3 extends over 14 amino acids. Unmatched junction bases numbered 8, after V lost 3 bases and J lost 4 bases. The CDR3 nucleotides are TGCAGTGCTAGGGGCGGGCAGGGGGTCACTGAAGCTTTCTTT. Protein sequence: CSARGGQGVTEAFF.

This chain joins TRBV7-2 and TRBJ2-3; the D is unclear. CDR1 SGHTA and CDR2 FQGNSA come from the germline V gene. The CDR3 loop spans 12 amino acids. Trimming pared 4 bases from V and 8 bases from J, leaving 10 bases between. The CDR3 loop is CASSSTAGTQYF. DNA of the CDR3: TGTGCCAGCAGCTCGACCGCCGGTACGCAGTATTTT.

CDR3: CSVGGQGTGNTIYF. In DNA form, the CDR3 reads TGCAGCGTTGGTGGACAGGGAACTGGAAACACCATATATTTT. The chain links TRBV29-1 to TRBJ1-3, with 8 bases fitting TRBD1. Germline V gene data show CDR1 as SQVTM and CDR2 as ANQGSEA. This CDR3 is 14 amino acids long. Trimming at V came to 4 bases and at J to 2 bases, leaving 4 bases not matched to a gene.

In this sample, this clonotype turned up a few times. The chain uses TRBV5-4 and TRBJ2-1; 8 bases are a match to TRBD2. J gave up 5 bases and V 3 bases, and 7 bases lay outside the gene matches. The CDR3 is 15 amino acids. CDR1 is SGHNT, CDR2 YYREEE, per germline (reference sequence). CDR3 sequence (DNA): TGTGCCAGCAGCTCCAAACTAGCGGTGAACAATGAGCAGTTCTTC. As protein: CASSSKLAVNNEQFF. The variable domain in full, with the rest retrieved from reference TRBV5-4 and TRBJ2-1, is ETGVTQSPTHLIKTRGQQVTLRCSSQSGHNTVSWYQQALGQGPQFIFQYYREEENGRGNFPPRFSGLQFPNYSSELNVNALELDDSALYLCASSSKLAVNNEQFFGPGTRLTVL.

The chain has TRBV4-2 and TRBJ2-3; TRBD2 is a possible D gene (5 bases). The V end was cut by 8 bases, the J end by 3 bases, with 12 bases between. Germline values: CDR1 LGHNA, CDR2 YNFKEQ. This CDR3 spans 13 amino acids. CDR3 protein: CASGLQVTDTQYF. The CDR3 region has the DNA TGTGCCAGCGGACTTCAGGTGACAGATACGCAGTATTTT.

This clonotype was found many times. The J gene is TRBJ2-3, the V gene TRBV7-8; D gene unclear. CDR1 and CDR2 from the germline V gene are SGHVS and FQNEAQ. Deletions cut 1 base from V and 5 bases from J, with 10 bases between. This CDR3 has 14 amino acids. The CDR3 sequence is CASSLEAAGDTQYF. CDR3 coding DNA: TGTGCCAGCAGCTTAGAGGCGGCCGGAGATACGCAGTATTTT.

This clonotype was observed at least ten times. CDR3 coding DNA: TGTGCCAGCATTTGGCAGCTGAACACTGAAGCTTTCTTT. It encodes CASIWQLNTEAFF. The chain is built from TRBV6-1 and TRBJ1-1, with D unclear. Germline CDR1 MNHNS, CDR2 SASEGT. Trimming took off 7 bases at V and 0 bases at J, with 9 bases between the two ends. The CDR3 runs 13 residues.

This clonotype was picked up many times. V and J are TRBV6-2 or TRBV6-3 and TRBJ1-5; no clear D. The CDR3 covers 14 residues. Trimming left V 5 bases short and J 3 bases short, with 11 bases between. In germline, CDR1 is MNHEY, CDR2 SVGEGT. The CDR3 region has the DNA TGTGCCAGCAGTGCTTACTTTAACAATCAGCCCCAGCATTTT. The encoded protein is CASSAYFNNQPQHF.

By frequency in the sample, this clonotype is medium-sized (0.01 to 0.1%). The chain uses TRBV7-8 and TRBJ2-1; 14 positions match TRBD2. The V gene end was trimmed by 5 bases and the J gene end by 0 bases; junction bases not matched to a gene: 12. The length of the CDR3 is 20 residues. Germline CDR1 is SGHVS and CDR2 is FQNEAQ. CDR3 nucleotides: TGTGCCAGCAGCGGACCCGGGACTAGCGGGGGCCTTAGCTCCTACAATGAGCAGTTCTTC. Amino acid sequence: CASSGPGTSGGLSSYNEQFF.